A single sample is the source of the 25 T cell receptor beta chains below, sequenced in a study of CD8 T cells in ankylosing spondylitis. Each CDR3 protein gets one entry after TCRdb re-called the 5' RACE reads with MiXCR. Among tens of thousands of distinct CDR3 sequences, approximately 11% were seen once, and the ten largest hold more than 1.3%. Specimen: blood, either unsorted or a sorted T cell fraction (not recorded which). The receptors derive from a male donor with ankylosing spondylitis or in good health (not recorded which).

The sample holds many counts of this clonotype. In nucleotides, the CDR3 is TGTGCCAGCAGGGCAGCTCCTACCTACGAGCAGTACTTC. Protein: CASRAAPTYEQYF. The chain links TRBV12-3 or TRBV12-4 to TRBJ2-7; no clear D gene. The CDR3 loop spans 13 amino acids. Trimming left V 6 bases short and J 2 bases short, with 11 bases between.

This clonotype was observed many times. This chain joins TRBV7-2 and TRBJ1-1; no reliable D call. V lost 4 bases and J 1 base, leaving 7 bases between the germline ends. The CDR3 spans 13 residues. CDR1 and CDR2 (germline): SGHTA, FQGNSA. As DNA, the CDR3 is TGTGCCAGCAGCTCGACACGGAACACTGAAGCTTTCTTT. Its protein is CASSSTRNTEAFF.

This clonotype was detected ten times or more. CDR3 coding DNA: TGTGCTAGTGGTTTGCGACCAGGAGGGAGCTCCTACGAGCAGTACTTC. It encodes CASGLRPGGSSYEQYF. The chain combines TRBV12-5 with TRBJ2-7; D might be TRBD2 (6 bases). V was cut by 2 bases and J by 0 bases, with 14 bases left in between. From germline, CDR1 is LGHNT and CDR2 FRNRAP. CDR3 size: 16 residues. Full variable domain (outside the CDR3, taken from reference TRBV12-5 and TRBJ2-7): DARVTQTPRHKVTEMGQEVTMRCQPILGHNTVFWYRQTMMQGLELLAYFRNRAPLDDSGMPKDRFSAEMPDATLATLKIQPSEPRDSAVYFCASGLRPGGSSYEQYFGPGTRLTVT.

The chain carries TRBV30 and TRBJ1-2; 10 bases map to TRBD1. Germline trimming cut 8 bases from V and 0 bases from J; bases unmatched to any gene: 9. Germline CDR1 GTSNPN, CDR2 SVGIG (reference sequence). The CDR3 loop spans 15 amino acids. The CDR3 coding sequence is TGTGCCCGTCTCGGGACAGGGGTCACTAACTATGGCTACACCTTC. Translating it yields CARLGTGVTNYGYTF.

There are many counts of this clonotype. CDR3 bases: TGTGCCAGCAGAGGCTGGCCTGCCACCGGCACAGATACGCAGTATTTT. Residues: CASRGWPATGTDTQYF. The chain employs TRBV6-2 or TRBV6-3 and TRBJ2-3; no clear D. The germline CDR1 and CDR2 sequences are MNHEY and SVGEGT. The CDR3 runs to 16 residues. V was clipped by 6 bases and J by 1 base, with 17 bases between them.

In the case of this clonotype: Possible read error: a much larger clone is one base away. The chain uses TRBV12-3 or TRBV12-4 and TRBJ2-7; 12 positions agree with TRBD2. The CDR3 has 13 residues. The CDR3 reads CTSSKLAGGEQYF. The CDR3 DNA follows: TGTACCAGCAGCAAACTAGCGGGGGGTGAGCAGTACTTC.

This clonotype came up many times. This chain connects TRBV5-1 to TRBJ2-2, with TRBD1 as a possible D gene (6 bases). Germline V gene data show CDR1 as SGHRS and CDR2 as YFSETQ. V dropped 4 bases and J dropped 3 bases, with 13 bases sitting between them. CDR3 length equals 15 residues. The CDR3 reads CASSHQGIHTGELFF. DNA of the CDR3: TGCGCCAGCAGCCATCAGGGGATTCACACCGGGGAGCTGTTTTTT.

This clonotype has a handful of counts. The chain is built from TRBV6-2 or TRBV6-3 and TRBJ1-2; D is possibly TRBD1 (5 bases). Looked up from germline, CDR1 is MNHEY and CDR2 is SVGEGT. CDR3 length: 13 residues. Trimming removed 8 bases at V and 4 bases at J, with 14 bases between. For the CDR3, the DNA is TGTGCCAGCGGGACGGATCTTCTCTATGGCTACACCTTC. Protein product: CASGTDLLYGYTF.

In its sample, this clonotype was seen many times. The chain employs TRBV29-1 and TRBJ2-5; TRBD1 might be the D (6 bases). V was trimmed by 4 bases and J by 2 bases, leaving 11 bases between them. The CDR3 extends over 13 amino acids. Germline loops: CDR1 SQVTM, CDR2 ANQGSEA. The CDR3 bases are TGCAGCGTTGCAGGGACACCACAAGAGACCCAGTACTTC. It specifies CSVAGTPQETQYF.

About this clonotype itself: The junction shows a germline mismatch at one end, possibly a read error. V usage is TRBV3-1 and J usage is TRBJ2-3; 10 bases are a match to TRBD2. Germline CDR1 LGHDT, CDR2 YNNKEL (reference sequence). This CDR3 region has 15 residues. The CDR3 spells CTSSPGTSVADTQYF. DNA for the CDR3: TGTACCAGCAGCCCCGGGACTAGCGTAGCAGATACGCAGTATTTT.

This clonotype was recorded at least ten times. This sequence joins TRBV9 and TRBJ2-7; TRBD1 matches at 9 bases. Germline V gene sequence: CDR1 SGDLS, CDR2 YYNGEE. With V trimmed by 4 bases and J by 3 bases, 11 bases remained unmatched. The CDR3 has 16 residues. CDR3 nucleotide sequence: TGTGCCAGCAGCCGGGGCGTAGGACAGGGGAACTACGAGCAGTACTTC. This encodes CASSRGVGQGNYEQYF. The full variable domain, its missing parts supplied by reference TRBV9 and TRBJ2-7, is DSGVTQTPKHLITATGQRVTLRCSPRSGDLSVYWYQQSLDQGLQFLIQYYNGEERAKGNILERFSAQQFPDLHSELNLSSLELGDSALYFCASSRGVGQGNYEQYFGPGTRLTVT.

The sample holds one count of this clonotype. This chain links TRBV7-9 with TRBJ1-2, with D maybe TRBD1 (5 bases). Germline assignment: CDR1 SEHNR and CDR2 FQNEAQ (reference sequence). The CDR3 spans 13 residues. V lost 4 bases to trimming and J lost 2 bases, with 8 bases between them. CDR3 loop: CASSSPGNYGYTF. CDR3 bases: TGTGCCAGCAGCTCACCAGGGAACTATGGCTACACCTTC.

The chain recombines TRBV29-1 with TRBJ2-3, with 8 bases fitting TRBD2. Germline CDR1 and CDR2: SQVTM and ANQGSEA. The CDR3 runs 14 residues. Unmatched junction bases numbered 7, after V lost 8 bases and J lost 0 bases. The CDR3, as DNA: TGCAGCCTCCGACTAGCGCTTAGCACAGATACGCAGTATTTT. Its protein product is CSLRLALSTDTQYF.

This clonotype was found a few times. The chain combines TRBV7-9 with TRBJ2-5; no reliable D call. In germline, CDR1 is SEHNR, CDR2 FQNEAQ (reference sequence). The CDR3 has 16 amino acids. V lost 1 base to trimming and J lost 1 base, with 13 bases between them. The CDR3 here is CASSLGANNIQETQYF. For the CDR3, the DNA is TGTGCCAGCAGCTTAGGGGCCAACAATATCCAAGAGACCCAGTACTTC. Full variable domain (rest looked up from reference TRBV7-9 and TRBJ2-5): DTGVSQNPRHKITKRGQNVTFRCDPISEHNRLYWYRQTLGQGPEFLTYFQNEAQLEKSRLLSDRFSAERPKGSFSTLEIQRTEQGDSAMYLCASSLGANNIQETQYFGPGTRLLVL.

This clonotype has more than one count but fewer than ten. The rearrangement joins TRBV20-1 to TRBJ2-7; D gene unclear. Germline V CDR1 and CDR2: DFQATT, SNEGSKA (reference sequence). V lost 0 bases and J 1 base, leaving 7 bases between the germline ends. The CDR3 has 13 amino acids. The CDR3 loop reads CSARDLGSYEQYF. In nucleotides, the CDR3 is TGCAGTGCTAGAGATTTGGGATCCTACGAGCAGTACTTC.

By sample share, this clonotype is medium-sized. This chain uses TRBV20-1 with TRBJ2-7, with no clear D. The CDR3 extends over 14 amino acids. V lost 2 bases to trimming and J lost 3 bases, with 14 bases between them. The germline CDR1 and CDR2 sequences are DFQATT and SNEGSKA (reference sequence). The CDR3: CSARTTGSYYEQYF. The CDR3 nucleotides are TGCAGTGCTAGAACAACCGGCAGTTACTACGAGCAGTACTTC.

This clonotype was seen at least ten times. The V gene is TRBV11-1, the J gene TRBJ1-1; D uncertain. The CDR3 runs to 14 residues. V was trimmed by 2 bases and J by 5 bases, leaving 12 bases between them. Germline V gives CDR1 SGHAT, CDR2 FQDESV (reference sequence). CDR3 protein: CASSLLRVGTEAFF. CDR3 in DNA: TGTGCCAGCAGCTTACTTCGGGTGGGAACTGAAGCTTTCTTT.

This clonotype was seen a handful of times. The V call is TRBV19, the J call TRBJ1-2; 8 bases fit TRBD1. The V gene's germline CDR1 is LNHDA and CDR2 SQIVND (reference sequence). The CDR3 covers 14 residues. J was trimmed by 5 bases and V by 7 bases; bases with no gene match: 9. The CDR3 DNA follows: TGTGCCAGTACCGCTACAGGGGGTAGTTATGGCTACACCTTC. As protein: CASTATGGSYGYTF. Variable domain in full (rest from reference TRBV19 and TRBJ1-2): DGGITQSPKYLFRKEGQNVTLSCEQNLNHDAMYWYRQDPGQGLRLIYYSQIVNDFQKGDIAEGYSVSREKKESFPLTVTSAQKNPTAFYLCASTATGGSYGYTFGSGTRLTVV.

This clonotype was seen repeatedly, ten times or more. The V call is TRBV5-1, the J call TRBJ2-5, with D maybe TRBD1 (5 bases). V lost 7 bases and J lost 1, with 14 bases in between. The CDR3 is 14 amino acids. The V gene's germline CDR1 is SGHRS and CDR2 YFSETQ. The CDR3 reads CASGTGEFQETQYF. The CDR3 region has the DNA TGCGCCAGCGGCACAGGAGAATTCCAAGAGACCCAGTACTTC.

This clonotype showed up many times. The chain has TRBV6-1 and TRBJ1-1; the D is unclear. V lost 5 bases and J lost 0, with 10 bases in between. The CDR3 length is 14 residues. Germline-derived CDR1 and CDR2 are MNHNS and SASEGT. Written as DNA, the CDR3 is TGTGCCAGCAGTACAGAGAACATGAACACTGAAGCTTTCTTT. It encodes CASSTENMNTEAFF.

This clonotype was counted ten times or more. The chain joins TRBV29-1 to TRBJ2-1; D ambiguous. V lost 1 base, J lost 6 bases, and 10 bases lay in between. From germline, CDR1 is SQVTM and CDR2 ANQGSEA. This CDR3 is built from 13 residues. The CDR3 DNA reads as TGCAGCGTTGAAGTTCGCTCAACCAATGAGCAGTTCTTC. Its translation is CSVEVRSTNEQFF.

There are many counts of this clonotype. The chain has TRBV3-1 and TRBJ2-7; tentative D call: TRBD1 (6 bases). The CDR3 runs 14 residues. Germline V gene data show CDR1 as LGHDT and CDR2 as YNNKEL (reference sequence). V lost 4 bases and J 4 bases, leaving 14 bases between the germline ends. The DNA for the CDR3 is TGTGCCAGCAGCCTCCACAGGGAAACGTACGAGCAGTACTTC. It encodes CASSLHRETYEQYF.

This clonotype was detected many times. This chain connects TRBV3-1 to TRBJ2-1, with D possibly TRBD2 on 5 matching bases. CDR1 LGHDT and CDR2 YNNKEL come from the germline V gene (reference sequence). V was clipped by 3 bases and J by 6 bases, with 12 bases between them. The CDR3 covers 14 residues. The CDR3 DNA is TGTGCCAGCAGCCACAGGAGGCTCGGCAATGAGCAGTTCTTC. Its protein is CASSHRRLGNEQFF.

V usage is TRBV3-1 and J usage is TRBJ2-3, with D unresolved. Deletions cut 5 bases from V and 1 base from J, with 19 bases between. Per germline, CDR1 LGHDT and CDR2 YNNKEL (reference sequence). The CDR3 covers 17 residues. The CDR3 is CASSNRAQPPRTDTQYF. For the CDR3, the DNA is TGTGCCAGCAGCAACCGGGCCCAACCCCCCCGCACAGATACGCAGTATTTT.

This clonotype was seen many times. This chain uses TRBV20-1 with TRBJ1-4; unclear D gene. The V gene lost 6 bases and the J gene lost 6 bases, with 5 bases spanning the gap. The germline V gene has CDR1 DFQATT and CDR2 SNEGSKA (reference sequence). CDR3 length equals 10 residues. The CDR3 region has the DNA TGCAGTGCCCTTTATGAAAAACTGTTTTTT. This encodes CSALYEKLFF.